This T cell receptor beta chain was sequenced during a study of shared clonotypes between healthy human individuals. Study results and caveats: Non-shared clonotypes had lower generation probabilities than those shared by all four donors. A limitation of the genetic and exposure-history diversity represented arose from few donors.

The CDR3 consists of 14 residues. V lost 1 base and J 7 bases, leaving 11 bases between the germline ends. Germline V gene data show CDR1 as SGHVS and CDR2 as FQNEAQ. Samples underwent the assay at deep level. The assay was immunoSEQ multiplex PCR, and TCRdb's table has in-frame clones only and misses some. The data hold some 2.1 million clones, with roughly 94% observed a single time. About this clone itself: Its antigen remains unknown.

The receptor comes from a man between 18 and 35 years old in good health. V and J are TRBV7-8 and TRBJ1-5; no reliable D call. Sequenced input: naive CD4+ T cells sorted from blood. Subset reported: CD45RA+ positively selected. CDR3 amino acids: CASSLGTQQQPQHF. The CDR3 nucleotides read TGTGCCAGCAGCTTAGGGACGCAGCAGCAGCCCCAGCATTTT.